The 28 T cell receptor beta chains presented below share a single source sample, sequenced in a study of shared clonotypes between healthy human individuals. Profiled with immunoSEQ multiplex PCR; TCRdb holds only in-frame clones, not every one. The table records about 2.1 million clones, 85% to 95% of them present only once. The naive CD8 subset, CD45RO-negative cells positively selected for CCR7, excluded terminally differentiated effector memory CD45RA+ cells. The sample consisted of naive CD8+ T cells from PBMCs. The source is a man between 18 and 29 years old in good health. Some clones in this sample may be carry-over from other donors' samples.

J is TRBJ2-5 and V is TRBV28; 7 nucleotides match TRBD1. CDR1 is MDHEN and CDR2 is SYDVKM in the germline V gene. V gave up 4 bases and J gave up 7 bases; unmatched junction bases: 12. This CDR3 contains 15 residues. This chain's CDR3 is CASSSPRGLIGTQYF. CDR3 DNA: TGTGCCAGCAGTTCCCCAAGGGGGCTTATTGGGACCCAGTACTTC.

The chain employs TRBV9 and TRBJ2-3; perhaps TRBD2 as D (7 bases). Germline V gene data show CDR1 as SGDLS and CDR2 as YYNGEE. With 3 bases removed from V and 4 bases from J, the gap between germline ends came to 18 bases. CDR3 length: 16 amino acids. This CDR3 is CASSAPLGGGADTQYF. The CDR3 coding sequence is TGTGCCAGCAGCGCTCCTTTGGGCGGGGGCGCAGATACGCAGTATTTT.

This chain connects TRBV7-2 to TRBJ2-7, with 7 nucleotides matching TRBD2. The CDR3 loop spans 14 amino acids. The junction had 6 bases not matched to a gene; V was cut back by 1 base and J by 6 bases. Looked up from germline, CDR1 is SGHTA and CDR2 is FQGNSA. The CDR3 DNA reads TGTGCCAGCAGCTTAGAGCGGCTAGCGGTCGAGCAGTACTTC. This sequence encodes CASSLERLAVEQYF.

This rearrangement joins TRBV7-6 to TRBJ2-3; D ambiguous. The germline CDR1 and CDR2 sequences are SGHVS and FNYEAQ. The CDR3 has 12 amino acids. The germline V and J ends were trimmed by 4 bases and 6 bases, with 8 bases remaining between them. The CDR3 loop reads CASSYLGDTQYF. The CDR3 bases are TGTGCCAGCAGCTACCTCGGGGATACGCAGTATTTT.

This clone was counted only a few times. The V call is TRBV19, the J call TRBJ1-4, with no clear D. Between the trimmed V and J ends, which lost 8 bases and 5 bases, there was a span of 9 bases. The CDR3 is 12 residues long. Germline V CDR1 and CDR2: LNHDA, SQIVND (reference sequence). CDR3 loop: CASSVGNEKLFF. In DNA form, the CDR3 reads TGTGCCAGTTCGGTGGGGAATGAAAAACTGTTTTTT.

The chain couples TRBV28 to TRBJ2-2; TRBD2 matches at 7 bases. Losses at the gene ends were 6 bases for V and 7 bases for J; bases not matched to a gene: 11. The CDR3 is made up of 15 amino acids. Germline CDR1 reads MDHEN; CDR2 reads SYDVKM. The CDR3 region is CASSPTSAIRGELFF. The CDR3 DNA is TGTGCCAGCAGCCCAACTAGCGCCATTCGCGGGGAGCTGTTTTTT.

The chain employs TRBV5-8 and TRBJ2-1; D is unresolved. CDR1 SGHTS and CDR2 YDEGEE come from the germline V gene. The CDR3 covers 9 residues. Trimming cost V 2 bases and J 12 bases, with 3 bases left between them. The CDR3 DNA sequence: TGTGCCAGCAGCTTAGGGCAGTTCTTC. It translates to CASSLGQFF.

This CDR3 reads CASSGRDTSYEQYF. As DNA, the CDR3 is TGTGCCAGCAGCGGCCGGGACACCTCCTACGAGCAGTACTTC. This chain connects TRBV7-6 to TRBJ2-7; a weak D match, TRBD1 (6 bases). The CDR3 contains 14 residues. Germline lookup yields CDR1 SGHVS and CDR2 FNYEAQ. The V end lost 5 bases, the J end lost 0 bases, and 11 bases lay between the germline ends. Full variable domain (outside the CDR3, taken from reference TRBV7-6 and TRBJ2-7): GAGVSQSPRYKVTKRGQDVALRCDPISGHVSLYWYRQALGQGPEFLTYFNYEAQQDKSGLPNDRFSAERPEGSISTLTIQRTEQRDSAMYRCASSGRDTSYEQYFGPGTRLTVT.

The rearrangement joins TRBV7-3 to TRBJ2-1; TRBD2 matches at 12 bases. The germline V gene has CDR1 SGHTA and CDR2 FQGTGA. The V segment lost 10 bases and the J segment 7 bases; nucleotides outside the gene matches: 5. The CDR3 is made up of 13 amino acids. CDR3 in amino acids: CATGLAGRNEQFF. The CDR3 DNA reads as TGTGCCACTGGACTAGCGGGACGAAATGAGCAGTTCTTC.

This chain connects TRBV5-3 to TRBJ1-2, with D maybe TRBD1 (5 bases). TRBV5-3 is classed as an ORF, of uncertain function. Trimming took off 5 bases at V and 5 bases at J, with 19 bases between the two ends. This CDR3 is 15 amino acids long. CDR3 DNA: TGTGCCAGAAGACCAGTTCTGGCAGGGCATTATGGCTACACCTTC. Its protein product is CARRPVLAGHYGYTF.

The V and J genes are TRBV27 and TRBJ1-1; TRBD1 matches at 7 bases. The CDR3 loop spans 13 amino acids. Germline-derived CDR1 and CDR2 are MNHEY and SMNVEV (reference sequence). V shed 0 bases and J 8 bases; nucleotides not matched to a gene: 3. CDR3 protein: CASSLSGGGEAFF. The CDR3 nucleotides are TGTGCCAGCAGTTTATCAGGAGGGGGCGAAGCTTTCTTT.

J is TRBJ2-3 and V is TRBV2; unclear D gene. Trimming took 8 bases from V and 2 from J, leaving 8 bases between them. Germline values: CDR1 SNHLY, CDR2 FYNNEI. The CDR3 contains 12 residues. The CDR3 is CASGNITDTQYF. The CDR3 nucleotides read TGTGCCAGCGGTAATATCACAGATACGCAGTATTTT.

This sequence joins TRBV7-2 and TRBJ2-3, with D unclear. CDR1 is SGHTA and CDR2 is FQGNSA in the germline V gene. V dropped 3 bases and J dropped 2 bases, with 9 bases sitting between them. The CDR3 covers 14 residues. CDR3 in amino acids: CASSLNRITDTQYF. For the CDR3, the DNA is TGTGCCAGCAGCTTGAACCGGATCACAGATACGCAGTATTTT. Full variable domain (remainder filled in from reference TRBV7-2 and TRBJ2-3): GAGVSQSPSNKVTEKGKDVELRCDPISGHTALYWYRQSLGQGLEFLIYFQGNSAPDKSGLPSDRFSAERTGGSVSTLTIQRTQQEDSAVYLCASSLNRITDTQYFGPGTRLTVL.

This clone occurred a few times. J is TRBJ1-1 and V is TRBV10-3, with 7 bases aligning to TRBD1. The CDR3 has 14 residues. The germline V gene encodes CDR1 ENHRY and CDR2 SYGVKD. V was clipped by 4 bases and J by 0 bases; unmatched bases: 2. For the CDR3, the DNA is TGTGCCATCAGTGGACAGGGAATGAACACTGAAGCTTTCTTT. It encodes CAISGQGMNTEAFF.

The rearrangement links TRBV7-9 to TRBJ2-3, with unresolved D. The germline CDR1 and CDR2 sequences are SEHNR and FQNEAQ (reference sequence). Trimming removed 0 bases at V and 1 base at J, with 11 bases between. The CDR3 loop spans 16 amino acids. The CDR3 coding sequence is TGTGCCAGCAGCTTAGCAGGCCTCCCCGGCACAGATACGCAGTATTTT. It codes for CASSLAGLPGTDTQYF.

This sequence joins TRBV14 and TRBJ1-1; no definite D call. The V and J ends lost 4 bases and 6 bases respectively, with 12 bases between them. Germline loops: CDR1 SGHDN, CDR2 FVKESK. This CDR3 is built from 13 residues. The CDR3 bases are TGTGCCAGCAGCCCAGCCCTTGGCCCTGAAGCTTTCTTT. The encoded protein is CASSPALGPEAFF.

Comment on this clone: The sample carries other DNA sequences with the same CDR3. The chain carries TRBV4-3 and TRBJ1-4; D remains ambiguous. Trimming cost V 0 bases and J 2 bases, with 7 bases left between them. The CDR3 is 15 amino acids. The V gene's germline CDR1 is LGHNA and CDR2 YSLEER. CDR3 coding DNA: TGCGCCAGCAGCCAAGATTCGGGGACTAATGAAAAACTGTTTTTT. Its translation: CASSQDSGTNEKLFF.

J is TRBJ2-7 and V is TRBV4-1, with 10 bases lining up with TRBD2. Germline CDR1 and CDR2: MGHRA and YSYEKL. Losses at the gene ends were 4 bases for V and 4 bases for J; bases not matched to a gene: 4. This CDR3 has 14 amino acids. CDR3 nucleotides: TGCGCCAGCAGCCCGACTAGCGGGTATTACGAGCAGTACTTC. It is translated as CASSPTSGYYEQYF.

This chain connects TRBV9 to TRBJ2-3; the D gene is possibly TRBD1 (5 bases). Germline V gene sequence: CDR1 SGDLS, CDR2 YYNGEE. The CDR3 is made up of 15 amino acids. Trimming shortened V by 4 bases and J by 0 bases, and 12 bases separated the two germline ends. In DNA, the CDR3 is TGTGCCAGCAGCCCCGGACACTTTAGCACAGATACGCAGTATTTT. This gives the protein CASSPGHFSTDTQYF.

The V call is TRBV7-8, the J call TRBJ2-5, with TRBD1 identical over 9 bases. V shed 2 bases and J 2 bases; nucleotides not matched to a gene: 6. The CDR3 is 16 residues long. The V gene's germline CDR1 is SGHVS and CDR2 FQNEAQ. CDR3 sequence (DNA): TGTGCCAGCAGCTTAAGGGGACAGGGACCTCAAGAGACCCAGTACTTC. This encodes CASSLRGQGPQETQYF.

A single count supports this clone. The V call is TRBV5-4, the J call TRBJ2-7; maybe TRBD1 (5 bases). This CDR3 comprises 13 residues. Trimming pared 4 bases from V and 3 bases from J, leaving 11 bases between. Per germline, CDR1 SGHNT and CDR2 YYREEE (reference sequence). Here the CDR3 DNA reads TGTGCCAGCAGCCAGGGTCCGTTCTACGAGCAGTACTTC. Amino acids: CASSQGPFYEQYF.

The rearrangement joins TRBV7-7 to TRBJ2-7; 7 bases match TRBD1. The CDR3 has 14 amino acids. Germline V gene lookup returns CDR1 SSHAT and CDR2 FNYEAQ (reference sequence). Trimming cost V 1 base and J 3 bases; bases outside gene matches: 3. CDR3 DNA: TGTGCCAGCAGCTTAGGACAGGGCCACTACGAGCAGTACTTC. It specifies CASSLGQGHYEQYF.

The J gene is TRBJ2-5, the V gene TRBV28; 11 bases align to TRBD2. J gave up 5 bases and V 4 bases, and 18 bases lay outside the gene matches. CDR3 length: 19 amino acids. Germline CDR1 reads MDHEN; CDR2 reads SYDVKM. CDR3 residues: CASSSRDPLAGVGWETQYF. For the CDR3, the DNA is TGTGCCAGCAGTTCACGGGACCCACTAGCGGGAGTGGGTTGGGAGACCCAGTACTTC.

This clone was picked up one time. This chain uses TRBV4-2 with TRBJ2-7; the D is unclear. CDR3 length: 14 amino acids. V lost 1 base, J lost 7 bases, and 14 bases lay in between. Germline values: CDR1 LGHNA, CDR2 YNFKEQ. CDR3 sequence: CASSQVGRVGEQYF. The DNA of the CDR3 is TGTGCCAGCAGCCAAGTGGGTAGGGTCGGGGAGCAGTACTTC.

In its sample, this clone was seen once. The V call is TRBV27, the J call TRBJ2-7; the D gene is possibly TRBD2 (5 bases). CDR3 size: 14 residues. Germline-derived CDR1 and CDR2 are MNHEY and SMNVEV (reference sequence). Deletions cut 4 bases from V and 0 bases from J, with 10 bases between. DNA of the CDR3: TGTGCCAGCAGTTCGGAGGCCAGCTCCTACGAGCAGTACTTC. Translated: CASSSEASSYEQYF.

A remark on this clone: Additional DNA sequences in this sample encode the identical CDR3. V is TRBV9 and J is TRBJ2-2, with no clear D. The CDR3 consists of 13 residues. The ends were cut back, 0 bases at V and 5 bases at J, with 5 bases in the middle. Germline CDR1 SGDLS, CDR2 YYNGEE. The CDR3: CASSVALTGELFF. CDR3 nucleotide sequence: TGTGCCAGCAGCGTAGCCCTTACCGGGGAGCTGTTTTTT.

This chain joins TRBV7-9 and TRBJ1-3; TRBD1 aligns across 8 bases. Losses at the gene ends were 5 bases for V and 0 bases for J; bases not matched to a gene: 3. Germline V CDR1 and CDR2: SEHNR, FQNEAQ (reference sequence). CDR3 length: 15 residues. The CDR3 region is CASSRDRGSGNTIYF. The CDR3, as DNA: TGTGCCAGCAGCCGCGACAGGGGCTCTGGAAACACCATATATTTT.

The V call is TRBV9, the J call TRBJ1-2; D is unresolved. Germline CDR1 reads SGDLS; CDR2 reads YYNGEE. The CDR3 consists of 16 residues. Trimming took off 0 bases at V and 4 bases at J, with 16 bases between the two ends. CDR3 in amino acids: CASSVAFGFGSYGYTF. For the CDR3, the DNA is TGTGCCAGCAGCGTAGCCTTTGGTTTTGGTAGCTATGGCTACACCTTC. The complete variable domain, with remaining parts taken from reference TRBV9 and TRBJ1-2, reads DSGVTQTPKHLITATGQRVTLRCSPRSGDLSVYWYQQSLDQGLQFLIQYYNGEERAKGNILERFSAQQFPDLHSELNLSSLELGDSALYFCASSVAFGFGSYGYTFGSGTRLTVV.